This TCR beta chain was obtained from a study of response to subunit inactivated influenza vaccine. General study results and limits: The authors proposed limited new T cell recruitment per seasonal influenza vaccination.

TCRdb processed the RT-PCR reads anew with MiXCR; each CDR3 protein has one entry. The data hold around 480,000 distinct CDR3 sequences, with more than 15% observed a single time. This clonotype was detected only a few times. What it binds is not known. V was cut by 4 bases and J by 3 bases, with 17 bases left in between. The length of the CDR3 is 15 residues. Germline V gene lookup returns CDR1 SQVTM and CDR2 ANQGSEA. The sequenced sample was CD4+ T cells sorted from PBMCs, obtained less than 30 months after vaccination. This sequence joins TRBV29-1 and TRBJ2-3; possibly TRBD2 for D (6 bases). The source of this sequence is a man in his fifties or sixties who received an inactivated influenza vaccine. DNA of the CDR3: TGCAGCGTTGTCACTACTGGGGGGTGGACAGATACGCAGTATTTT. This encodes CSVVTTGGWTDTQYF.